This T cell receptor (beta chain) appears in the sequencing data of a study of cytomegalovirus exposure and HLA in healthy donors. As for the study in general: A prior study identified approximately 110 million unique TCR beta sequences from some 200 million T cells.

At the time of sampling, donors were nominally healthy, though unrecorded immune exposures were likely. Concerning this clone: What it binds is unknown.

There are 16 residues in the CDR3. Germline V gene data show CDR1 as SGHTA and CDR2 as FQGNSA. V trimming: 4 bases; J trimming: 5 bases; junction bases outside the gene matches: 6. It was with 60 Vbeta and 13 Jbeta primers that the PCR ran. Produced via immunoSEQ multiplex PCR; TCRdb's table is partial and in-frame only. The table records some 150,000 clones, under 85% of them present only once. The study, taken as a whole, reports: Sequencing likely produced, as an artifact, a cluster of highly shared sequence variants. In a later analysis, an Asian-associated ancestry cluster reportedly showed fewer N-insertions than the approximately 670-donor mean.

This chain connects TRBV7-2 to TRBJ2-2; 11 bases fit TRBD2. Sequenced input: PBMCs. This TCR was sampled from a female donor in good health and CMV-seronegative. The CDR3 protein is CASSSLAGGPTGELFF. CDR3 bases: TGTGCCAGCAGCTCCCTAGCGGGGGGCCCTACCGGGGAGCTGTTTTTT.